This T cell receptor (beta chain) came from a study of breast tumors, draining lymph nodes, adjacent tissues. Whole-study results and caveats: Tumor T cell lymph node origin was a supported hypothesis, not proven.

Germline CDR1 reads DFQATT; CDR2 reads SNEGSKA (reference sequence). This CDR3 contains 14 residues. The ends lost 6 bases at V and 1 base at J; junction bases unmatched: 7. In this sample, this clonotype turned up many times. The target antigen is unknown. The lymph nodes were axillary draining lymph nodes from breast cancer patients. TCRdb used MiXCR to reprocess the multiplex PCR reads, holding one entry per CDR3 protein. The sample has under 250,000 distinct CDR3 sequences, about a third seen once. Sequencing used axillary lymph node tissue. The TCR sequence derives from a female donor with breast cancer. Some clones in this sample may be carry-over from other donors' samples. The chain is built from TRBV20-1 and TRBJ2-7, with 9 bases fitting TRBD2. Here the CDR3 DNA reads TGCAGTGCAACCGGGACTAGCAGATCCTACGAGCAGTACTTC. This codes for CSATGTSRSYEQYF.